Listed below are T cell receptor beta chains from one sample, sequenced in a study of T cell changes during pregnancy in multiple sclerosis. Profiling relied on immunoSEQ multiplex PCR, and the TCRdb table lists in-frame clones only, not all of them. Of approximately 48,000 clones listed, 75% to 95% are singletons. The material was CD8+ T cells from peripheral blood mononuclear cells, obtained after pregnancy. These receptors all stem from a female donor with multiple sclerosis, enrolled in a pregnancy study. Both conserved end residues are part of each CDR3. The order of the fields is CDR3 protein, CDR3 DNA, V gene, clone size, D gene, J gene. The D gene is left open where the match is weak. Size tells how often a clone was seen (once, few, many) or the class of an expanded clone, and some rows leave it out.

CDR3 protein: CASSQDRGVSGNTIYF; CDR3 DNA: TGCGCCAGCAGCCAGGACAGGGGGGTTTCTGGAAACACCATATATTTT; V gene: TRBV4-3; clone size: .; D gene: TRBD1; J gene: TRBJ1-3
CDR3 protein: CASSLGAGLEEQYF; CDR3 DNA: TGTGCCAGCAGCTTAGGGGCGGGACTAGAAGAGCAGTACTTC; V gene: TRBV7-8; clone size: .; D gene: TRBD2; J gene: TRBJ2-7
CDR3 protein: CASSLGGDYNEQFF; CDR3 DNA: TGTGCCAGCAGCTTAGGGGGGGATTACAATGAGCAGTTCTTC; V gene: TRBV11-2; clone size: .; D gene: .; J gene: TRBJ2-1
CDR3 protein: CASSPRRGGETQYF; CDR3 DNA: TGTGCCAGCAGCCCACGACGGGGGGGGGAGACCCAGTACTTC; V gene: TRBV27; clone size: once; D gene: TRBD2; J gene: TRBJ2-5
CDR3 protein: CAISGSDPGNTIYF; CDR3 DNA: TGTGCCATCAGTGGAAGCGATCCTGGAAACACCATATATTTT; V gene: TRBV10-3; clone size: once; D gene: .; J gene: TRBJ1-3
CDR3 protein: CASSVVGSSYNEQFF; CDR3 DNA: TGTGCCAGCAGCGTAGTTGGCAGTTCCTACAATGAGCAGTTCTTC; V gene: TRBV9; clone size: once; D gene: .; J gene: TRBJ2-1
CDR3 protein: CASSIVGTRGYGYTF; CDR3 DNA: TGTGCCAGTAGTATAGTAGGGACACGCGGATATGGCTACACCTTC; V gene: TRBV19; clone size: medium-sized; D gene: .; J gene: TRBJ1-2
CDR3 protein: CSVVGLPLEAGELFF; CDR3 DNA: TGCAGCGTTGTGGGACTACCTCTTGAGGCCGGGGAGCTGTTTTTT; V gene: TRBV29-1; clone size: .; D gene: TRBD2; J gene: TRBJ2-2
CDR3 protein: CASGGGPYTDTQYF; CDR3 DNA: TGTGCCAGCGGGGGGGGGCCCTACACAGATACGCAGTATTTT; V gene: TRBV9; clone size: .; D gene: .; J gene: TRBJ2-3
CDR3 protein: CASSIQGAGSPLHF; CDR3 DNA: TGTGCCAGCAGCATACAGGGGGCGGGGTCACCCCTCCACTTT; V gene: TRBV5-6; clone size: .; D gene: TRBD1; J gene: TRBJ1-6
CDR3 protein: CASSYSRGLHTEAFF; CDR3 DNA: TGTGCCAGCAGTTACTCGAGAGGGTTGCACACTGAAGCTTTCTTT; V gene: TRBV6-5; clone size: .; D gene: .; J gene: TRBJ1-1
CDR3 protein: CASSLGQGDSPLHF; CDR3 DNA: TGTGCCAGCAGTTTAGGGCAAGGGGATTCACCCCTCCACTTT; V gene: TRBV27; clone size: .; D gene: .; J gene: TRBJ1-6
CDR3 protein: CASSPTGVLTEAFF; CDR3 DNA: TGTGCCAGCAGCCCGACAGGGGTTCTCACTGAAGCTTTCTTT; V gene: TRBV14; clone size: once; D gene: TRBD1; J gene: TRBJ1-1
CDR3 protein: CASSELGGEGADTQYF; CDR3 DNA: TGTGCCAGCAGTGAACTTGGGGGCGAGGGGGCAGATACGCAGTATTTT; V gene: TRBV6-1; clone size: few; D gene: .; J gene: TRBJ2-3
CDR3 protein: CASSSGLAGSYNEQFF; CDR3 DNA: TGTGCCAGCAGCTCGGGACTAGCGGGGTCCTACAATGAGCAGTTCTTC; V gene: TRBV7-3; clone size: .; D gene: TRBD2; J gene: TRBJ2-1
CDR3 protein: CASSRTSNNEQFF; CDR3 DNA: TGTGCCAGCAGTCGGACTAGCAACAATGAGCAGTTCTTC; V gene: TRBV7-7; clone size: .; D gene: TRBD2; J gene: TRBJ2-1
CDR3 protein: CASSERDSAGTGELFF; CDR3 DNA: TGTGCCAGTAGCGAGAGAGATTCGGCGGGCACCGGGGAGCTGTTTTTT; V gene: TRBV19; clone size: .; D gene: .; J gene: TRBJ2-2
CDR3 protein: CASSLEGLGSQQFF; CDR3 DNA: TGTGCCAGCAGCTTAGAAGGACTAGGTTCGCAGCAGTTCTTC; V gene: TRBV7-8; clone size: .; D gene: TRBD2; J gene: TRBJ2-1
CDR3 protein: CASSLGGPEQYF; CDR3 DNA: TGTGCCAGCAGCTTAGGGGGGCCCGAGCAGTACTTC; V gene: TRBV11-2; clone size: .; D gene: .; J gene: TRBJ2-7
CDR3 protein: CASSINRVSTYEQYF; CDR3 DNA: TGTGCCAGTAGTATTAACAGGGTGAGCACCTACGAGCAGTACTTC; V gene: TRBV19; clone size: few; D gene: .; J gene: TRBJ2-7
CDR3 protein: CAISEEQGEKLFF; CDR3 DNA: TGTGCCATCAGTGAGGAACAGGGGGAAAAACTGTTTTTT; V gene: TRBV10-3; clone size: few; D gene: TRBD1; J gene: TRBJ1-4
CDR3 protein: CASSLARGANVLTF; CDR3 DNA: TGTGCCAGCAGCTTGGCCCGGGGGGCCAACGTCCTGACTTTC; V gene: TRBV5-5; clone size: few; D gene: .; J gene: TRBJ2-6
CDR3 protein: CASSPGVAQETQYF; CDR3 DNA: TGTGCCAGCAGCCCGGGGGTAGCGCAAGAGACCCAGTACTTC; V gene: TRBV5-6; clone size: .; D gene: .; J gene: TRBJ2-5
CDR3 protein: CASSATGAPYEQYF; CDR3 DNA: TGTGCCAGCAGCGCCACAGGGGCTCCCTACGAGCAGTACTTC; V gene: TRBV9; clone size: .; D gene: TRBD1; J gene: TRBJ2-7
CDR3 protein: CSAKYTGVGGYTF; CDR3 DNA: TGCAGCGCAAAGTATACAGGGGTAGGCGGCTACACCTTC; V gene: TRBV29-1; clone size: .; D gene: TRBD1; J gene: TRBJ1-2
CDR3 protein: CASSWDRGSYEQYF; CDR3 DNA: TGTGCCAGCAGCTGGGACAGGGGATCCTACGAGCAGTACTTC; V gene: TRBV5-4; clone size: .; D gene: TRBD1; J gene: TRBJ2-7
CDR3 protein: CASRGGPLGAYNEQFF; CDR3 DNA: TGTGCCAGCAGGGGGGGACCGCTTGGAGCCTACAATGAGCAGTTCTTC; V gene: TRBV14; clone size: .; D gene: .; J gene: TRBJ2-1
CDR3 protein: CASSQEGQGSYEQYF; CDR3 DNA: TGTGCCAGCAGCCAGGAAGGACAGGGCTCCTACGAGCAGTACTTC; V gene: TRBV4-2; clone size: .; D gene: TRBD1; J gene: TRBJ2-7
CDR3 protein: CASSGDRGTDTQYF; CDR3 DNA: TGTGCCAGCAGCGGGGACAGGGGCACAGATACGCAGTATTTT; V gene: TRBV5-6; clone size: .; D gene: TRBD1; J gene: TRBJ2-3
CDR3 protein: CASGMGSEAFF; CDR3 DNA: TGTGCCAGCGGAATGGGGAGTGAAGCTTTCTTT; V gene: TRBV5-6; clone size: .; D gene: .; J gene: TRBJ1-1
CDR3 protein: CASSLGGAPGEGQYF; CDR3 DNA: TGTGCCAGCAGCTTAGGCGGGGCCCCAGGAGAGGGCCAGTACTTC; V gene: TRBV7-9; clone size: .; D gene: .; J gene: TRBJ2-5
CDR3 protein: CASRAGSLLEAFF; CDR3 DNA: TGTGCCAGCAGGGCGGGGTCCCTTTTGGAAGCTTTCTTT; V gene: TRBV2; clone size: .; D gene: .; J gene: TRBJ1-1
CDR3 protein: CASSPLGLAGARSYNEQFF; CDR3 DNA: TGTGCCAGCTCACCCTTGGGACTAGCGGGAGCTAGGTCCTACAATGAGCAGTTCTTC; V gene: TRBV18; clone size: .; D gene: TRBD2; J gene: TRBJ2-1